The clone carrying this T cell receptor beta chain was counted between two and nine times. Its antigen remains unidentified. A second about 7 to 12 cycle PCR used barcoded and J-beta primers. All cDNA molecules were each tagged by a template-switch adaptor with 12 random nucleotides. Using its own MiXCR run on the 5' RACE reads, TCRdb lists one record per CDR3 protein. The data show 1.2 million to 1.5 million distinct CDR3 sequences, roughly 45% seen once. These data are taken from a study of blood T cells in healthy people across ages. Overall study results and limits: When one million T cells were used, diversity estimates were thought to be underestimates. Roughly linearly, TCR beta diversity per million T cells fell as age increased. Observed TCR beta diversity showed a strong correlation with the percentage of naive T cells as measured by flow cytometry.

V lost 11 bases, J lost 0 bases, and 5 bases stayed unmatched. This CDR3 comprises 13 residues. The sequence came from a woman aged 18 to 35 in good health. This sequence joins TRBV12-3 or TRBV12-4 and TRBJ1-2, with 8 bases that match TRBD1. What was sequenced was blood. This CDR3 is CAGGTGTNYGYTF. The CDR3 DNA reads as TGTGCCGGGGGGACAGGCACTAACTATGGCTACACCTTC.